The 11 T cell receptor beta chains below all came from one sample that was sequenced in a study of shared clonotypes between healthy human individuals. It was CD45RO-negative cells, positively selected for CCR7, that made up naive CD8 cells, with terminally differentiated effector memory CD45RA+ cells excluded. TCRdb's copy holds only in-frame clones and misses some; the assay was immunoSEQ multiplex PCR. The table records about 2 million clones, just under 95% of them present only once. Sequencing was performed on naive CD8+ T cells sorted from blood. These receptors all come from a man aged 18 to 29 in good health.

Comments on this clone: Relative to the germline gene, one junction end is altered; a read error may explain this. The V gene is TRBV5-4, the J gene TRBJ1-2, with D perhaps TRBD1 (5 bases). The CDR3 is 13 amino acids. Germline V gene lookup returns CDR1 SGHNT and CDR2 YYREEE (reference sequence). The CDR3: CASSLGGPYGYTF. CDR3 nucleotide sequence: TGTGCCAGCAGTTTGGGGGGACCTTATGGCTACACCTTC. Full variable domain (missing parts from reference TRBV5-4 and TRBJ1-2): ETGVTQSPTHLIKTRGQQVTLRCSSQSGHNTVSWYQQALGQGPQFIFQYYREEENGRGNFPPRFSGLQFPNYSSELNVNALELDDSALYLCASSLGGPYGYTFGSGTRLTVV.

This rearrangement joins TRBV28 to TRBJ1-1; possibly TRBD1 for D (6 bases). The CDR3 is made up of 15 amino acids. V lost 5 bases, J lost 0 bases, and 13 bases lay in between. Germline loops: CDR1 MDHEN, CDR2 SYDVKM. The CDR3 DNA sequence: TGTGCCAGCAGTACTAACAGGGAAATGAACACTGAAGCTTTCTTT. Protein sequence: CASSTNREMNTEAFF.

This clone was detected a few times. The sample carries other DNA sequences with the same CDR3. The chain carries TRBV7-9 and TRBJ1-5; D perhaps matches TRBD1 (5 bases). Trimming left V 5 bases short and J 8 bases short, with 10 bases between. The germline V gene encodes CDR1 SEHNR and CDR2 FQNEAQ (reference sequence). This CDR3 is 12 amino acids long. The CDR3 nucleotides are TGTGCCAGCAGCCTCGGAGGGGAGCCCCAGCATTTT. This encodes CASSLGGEPQHF.

This sequence joins TRBV7-8 and TRBJ1-1; D gene uncertain. Germline V CDR1 and CDR2: SGHVS, FQNEAQ. The CDR3 runs to 15 residues. The ends were cut back, 4 bases at V and 6 bases at J, with 18 bases in the middle. The CDR3 protein is CASSSKVPPDPEAFF. CDR3 nucleotide sequence: TGTGCCAGCAGCTCAAAGGTGCCCCCGGACCCTGAAGCTTTCTTT.

Details on this clone: The sample has other DNA sequences that encode this CDR3 too. This chain connects TRBV4-1 to TRBJ2-5; no definite D call. Trimming stripped 0 bases from V and 1 base from J, with 3 bases between. Germline V CDR1 and CDR2: MGHRA, YSYEKL. The CDR3 spans 13 residues. For the CDR3, the DNA is TGCGCCAGCAGCCAAGAGAGCCAAGAGACCCAGTACTTC. Translated: CASSQESQETQYF.

CDR3 nucleotides: TGTGCCTGGGGTGAGACAGGTATCCACGAGCAGTACTTC. Protein: CAWGETGIHEQYF. V usage is TRBV30 and J usage is TRBJ2-7; D possibly corresponds to TRBD1 (6 bases). CDR1 and CDR2 (germline): GTSNPN, SVGIG (reference sequence). CDR3 size: 13 residues. Deletions cut 5 bases from V and 5 bases from J, with 16 bases between.

This chain connects TRBV7-9 to TRBJ2-7; tentative D call: TRBD2 (6 bases). Trimming cost V 4 bases and J 7 bases, with 11 bases left between them. The CDR3 runs 12 residues. The germline CDR1 and CDR2 sequences are SEHNR and FQNEAQ (reference sequence). The CDR3 here is CASSYGDLEQYF. The DNA for the CDR3 is TGTGCCAGCAGCTATGGGGACTTGGAGCAGTACTTC.

The chain combines TRBV11-2 with TRBJ2-5, with D uncertain. CDR1 and CDR2 from the germline V gene are SGHAT and FQNNGV. Between the trimmed V and J ends, which lost 5 bases and 1 base, there was a span of 14 bases. The CDR3 runs 15 residues. Here the CDR3 DNA reads TGTGCCAGCAGCCCCTCGTCCCGTCTCCAAGAGACCCAGTACTTC. Translating gives CASSPSSRLQETQYF.

The chain employs TRBV7-6 and TRBJ2-7; 7 positions agree with TRBD1. The CDR3 spans 14 residues. Germline CDR1 SGHVS, CDR2 FNYEAQ. V lost 3 bases, J lost 5 bases, and 7 bases stayed unmatched. CDR3 loop: CASSLTGPMNEQYF. DNA for the CDR3: TGTGCCAGCAGCTTGACAGGGCCGATGAACGAGCAGTACTTC. Full variable domain (rest looked up from reference TRBV7-6 and TRBJ2-7): GAGVSQSPRYKVTKRGQDVALRCDPISGHVSLYWYRQALGQGPEFLTYFNYEAQQDKSGLPNDRFSAERPEGSISTLTIQRTEQRDSAMYRCASSLTGPMNEQYFGPGTRLTVT.

This sequence joins TRBV5-1 and TRBJ2-7, with a possible D match to TRBD2 (6 bases). The germline CDR1 and CDR2 sequences are SGHRS and YFSETQ. This CDR3 spans 17 amino acids. V lost 1 base, J lost 4 bases, and 21 bases lay in between. The chain's CDR3 is CASSLYPRRDSGYEQYF. The CDR3 bases are TGCGCCAGCAGCTTGTACCCTAGACGGGACTCCGGATACGAGCAGTACTTC.

V usage is TRBV9 and J usage is TRBJ1-2, with 9 bases fitting TRBD1. V dropped 0 bases and J dropped 1; count of bases not matched to a gene: 4. The CDR3 totals 16 residues. Germline CDR1 SGDLS, CDR2 YYNGEE. This chain's CDR3 is CASSVAGTGYNYGYTF. CDR3 sequence (DNA): TGTGCCAGCAGCGTAGCGGGGACAGGGTATAACTATGGCTACACCTTC.